Below are 22 T cell receptor beta chains sequenced from a single sample in a study of Graves' ophthalmopathy and Graves' hyperthyroidism. Scientists amplified the TCR beta CDR3 regions from RNA transcripts. HTBI primers served in a first-round RT-PCR, which a second-round multiplex PCR followed. TCRdb called the multiplex PCR reads again in MiXCR, with one record for every CDR3 protein. The repertoire holds around 470,000 distinct CDR3 sequences, with approximately 14% as singletons. Sequencing was carried out using blood. The receptors were sampled from a woman in her twenties or thirties with Graves' ophthalmopathy.

The rearrangement joins TRBV2 to TRBJ2-5, with 10 positions matching TRBD1. Germline loops: CDR1 SNHLY, CDR2 FYNNEI. CDR3 length: 14 residues. J lost 3 bases, V lost 6 bases, and 4 bases had no gene match. The CDR3 reads CASRSGTGEETQYF. In DNA form, the CDR3 reads TGTGCCAGCAGGAGCGGGACAGGGGAAGAGACCCAGTACTTC.

This clonotype was seen ten or more times. This chain connects TRBV19 to TRBJ2-2; TRBD2 agrees at 11 bases. The CDR3 is 16 residues long. The germline V gene encodes CDR1 LNHDA and CDR2 SQIVND (reference sequence). V lost 5 bases and J lost 4; bases outside the gene matches: 6. CDR3 in DNA: TGTGCCAGTAGTGGTCTAGCGGGAGGTAGCACCGGGGAGCTGTTTTTT. As protein: CASSGLAGGSTGELFF.

The sample holds many counts of this clonotype. The genes are TRBV19 and TRBJ2-7; 7 positions agree with TRBD2. Germline V CDR1 and CDR2: LNHDA, SQIVND (reference sequence). CDR3 size: 13 residues. Germline trimming cut 3 bases from V and 3 bases from J; bases unmatched to any gene: 2. The CDR3 region is CASSIASGYEQYF. CDR3 coding DNA: TGTGCCAGTAGTATCGCTAGCGGCTACGAGCAGTACTTC.

The table lists this clonotype with many counts. V usage is TRBV10-2 and J usage is TRBJ2-7; TRBD2 is a possible D gene (5 bases). Germline V gene sequence: CDR1 WSHSY, CDR2 SAAADI. Deletions cut 7 bases from V and 3 bases from J, with 13 bases between. The CDR3 sequence is 13 residues long. As DNA, the CDR3 is TGCGCCAGCACCGGGGATGCCCACTACGAGCAGTACTTC. Translated, it gives CASTGDAHYEQYF.

Only a few counts were recorded for this clonotype. J is TRBJ1-1 and V is TRBV28; a weak D match, TRBD1 (5 bases). Germline CDR1 MDHEN, CDR2 SYDVKM. The length of the CDR3 is 18 residues. V was cut by 5 bases and J by 0 bases, with 22 bases left in between. CDR3 bases: TGTGCCAGCAGTCCCTCCGCGGGGGAAGGCCCCATGAACACTGAAGCTTTCTTT. Protein sequence: CASSPSAGEGPMNTEAFF. Looking up the rest from reference TRBV28 and TRBJ1-1 gives the full variable domain: DVKVTQSSRYLVKRTGEKVFLECVQDMDHENMFWYRQDPGLGLRLIYFSYDVKMKEKGDIPEGYSVSREKKERFSLILESASTNQTSMYLCASSPSAGEGPMNTEAFFGQGTRLTVV.

This clonotype was observed many times. V usage is TRBV28 and J usage is TRBJ2-2; weak D call: TRBD1 (6 bases). CDR1 is MDHEN, CDR2 SYDVKM, per germline. V was cut by 6 bases and J by 1 base, with 12 bases left in between. The CDR3 has 15 residues. CDR3 DNA: TGTGCCAGCAGCACCAGGGGATTGAACACCGGGGAGCTGTTTTTT. This encodes CASSTRGLNTGELFF.

This clonotype was counted ten times or more. The rearrangement uses TRBV27 and TRBJ1-6; a possible D gene is TRBD1 (5 bases). This CDR3 is built from 14 residues. Germline values: CDR1 MNHEY, CDR2 SMNVEV (reference sequence). V lost 8 bases to trimming and J lost 4 bases, with 12 bases between them. The DNA for the CDR3 is TGTGCCAGCCCCGGGACGGTTTATAATTCACCCCTCCACTTT. This translates into CASPGTVYNSPLHF.

In this sample, this clonotype turned up many times. V is TRBV12-3 or TRBV12-4 and J is TRBJ1-1; D is possibly TRBD1 (5 bases). Trimming left V 5 bases short and J 1 base short, with 11 bases between. CDR3 size: 14 residues. The CDR3 DNA reads TGTGCCAGCAGTCAGGGACGCCGGAACACTGAAGCTTTCTTT. Residues: CASSQGRRNTEAFF.

In its sample, this clonotype was seen many times. This chain joins TRBV19 and TRBJ2-4; a weak D match, TRBD2 (6 bases). The CDR3 has 15 residues. Trimming took off 3 bases at V and 8 bases at J, with 17 bases between the two ends. Germline V CDR1 and CDR2: LNHDA, SQIVND (reference sequence). The CDR3 coding sequence is TGTGCCAGTAGTATTGGGACTGCTGCAAGGGACATTCAGTACTTC. It yields the protein CASSIGTAARDIQYF.

This clonotype occurred many times. This chain links TRBV6-5 with TRBJ1-1; D may be TRBD1 (5 bases). In germline, CDR1 is MNHEY, CDR2 SVGAGI. There are 14 residues in the CDR3. V dropped 6 bases and J dropped 1 base, with 12 bases sitting between them. The CDR3 DNA sequence: TGTGCCAGCAGGACCGGGACGGCGAACACTGAAGCTTTCTTT. This encodes CASRTGTANTEAFF.

There are a few counts of this clonotype. The chain combines TRBV28 with TRBJ2-7, with 7 bases aligning to TRBD1. Trimming at V came to 6 bases and at J to 6 bases, leaving 11 bases not matched to a gene. Germline V gives CDR1 MDHEN, CDR2 SYDVKM. The CDR3 has 14 amino acids. The CDR3 nucleotides are TGTGCCAGCAGACCTGGGACAGCGAGGGGCGAGCAGTACTTC. This translates into CASRPGTARGEQYF.

This sequence joins TRBV19 and TRBJ2-2; a possible D gene is TRBD2 (6 bases). The CDR3 spans 14 residues. Trimming stripped 10 bases from V and 5 bases from J, with 17 bases between. Germline V lookup: CDR1 LNHDA, CDR2 SQIVND (reference sequence). The CDR3 sequence: CATGDHSKTGELFF. CDR3 bases: TGTGCCACGGGGGACCACAGCAAAACCGGGGAGCTGTTTTTT.

V usage is TRBV2 and J usage is TRBJ1-5; D gene uncertain. Germline V gives CDR1 SNHLY, CDR2 FYNNEI. This CDR3 contains 16 residues. V dropped 6 bases and J dropped 1 base, with 16 bases sitting between them. In DNA, the CDR3 is TGTGCCAGCAGCGGACTCGGAGGGAGGAGCAATCAGCCCCAGCATTTT. The encoded protein is CASSGLGGRSNQPQHF. Variable domain in full (rest from reference TRBV2 and TRBJ1-5): EPEVTQTPSHQVTQMGQEVILRCVPISNHLYFYWYRQILGQKVEFLVSFYNNEISEKSEIFDDQFSVERPDGSNFTLKIRSTKLEDSAMYFCASSGLGGRSNQPQHFGDGTRLSIL.

In its sample, this clonotype was seen a few times. This chain connects TRBV9 to TRBJ2-2, with 9 bases that match TRBD1. V lost 0 bases to trimming and J lost 0 bases; unmatched junction nucleotides: 0. There are 16 residues in the CDR3. Germline V gene lookup returns CDR1 SGDLS and CDR2 YYNGEE. The CDR3 region has the DNA TGTGCCAGCAGCGTAGGACAGGGGGCGAACACCGGGGAGCTGTTTTTT. Its translation is CASSVGQGANTGELFF. Full variable domain (outside the CDR3, taken from reference TRBV9 and TRBJ2-2): DSGVTQTPKHLITATGQRVTLRCSPRSGDLSVYWYQQSLDQGLQFLIQYYNGEERAKGNILERFSAQQFPDLHSELNLSSLELGDSALYFCASSVGQGANTGELFFGEGSRLTVL.

This clonotype was observed many times. This chain connects TRBV2 to TRBJ2-2, with TRBD1 identical over 7 bases. CDR1 is SNHLY and CDR2 is FYNNEI in the germline V gene. V trimming: 6 bases; J trimming: 4 bases; junction bases outside the gene matches: 8. The CDR3 has 15 amino acids. In nucleotides, the CDR3 is TGTGCCAGCAGGGCCCGGACAGGAGTCACCGGGGAGCTGTTTTTT. Its protein is CASRARTGVTGELFF.

This clonotype was recorded at least ten times. Here the CDR3 DNA reads TGTGCCAGCAGTTTATTGTCAAATCAGCCCCAGCATTTT. Translation: CASSLLSNQPQHF. V is TRBV28 and J is TRBJ1-5; no firm D call. V was clipped by 1 base and J by 4 bases, with 5 bases between them. CDR1 is MDHEN and CDR2 is SYDVKM in the germline V gene. This CDR3 has 13 amino acids.

In regard to this clonotype: A read error may be the cause here, since a much bigger clone is one base away. This chain uses TRBV13 with TRBJ2-5, with D hard to call. Germline V gene sequence: CDR1 PRHDT, CDR2 FYEKMQ (reference sequence). The CDR3 is 13 residues long. CDR3 nucleotide sequence: TGTGCCAGCAGCTCCCGGTACCAAGAGACCAAGTACTTC. The encoded protein is CASSSRYQETKYF.

This clonotype was seen many times. The rearrangement joins TRBV27 to TRBJ1-2; the match to TRBD1 covers 8 bases. The CDR3 covers 15 residues. V lost 3 bases, J lost 8 bases, and 11 bases stayed unmatched. Germline V gene data show CDR1 as MNHEY and CDR2 as SMNVEV (reference sequence). The CDR3 DNA sequence: TGTGCCAGCAGTTTCCTCGCGACAGGGGCCCACGGCTACACCTTC. As protein: CASSFLATGAHGYTF.

The gene calls are TRBV9 and TRBJ2-5; 10 bases agree with TRBD1. The CDR3 runs to 15 residues. V lost 3 bases to trimming and J lost 2 bases; unmatched junction nucleotides: 4. From germline, CDR1 is SGDLS and CDR2 YYNGEE. This CDR3 is CASSGGDRGQETQYF. The CDR3 DNA reads TGTGCCAGCAGCGGGGGGGACAGGGGACAAGAGACCCAGTACTTC.

V usage is TRBV6-1 and J usage is TRBJ2-7, with a weak D call TRBD1 (5 bases). V lost 1 base, J lost 4 bases, and 17 bases lay in between. From germline, CDR1 is MNHNS and CDR2 SASEGT. The CDR3 consists of 16 residues. The CDR3 sequence is CASSEGTGHGAYEQYF. CDR3 DNA sequence: TGTGCCAGCAGTGAAGGTACAGGACATGGGGCTTACGAGCAGTACTTC.

The rearrangement uses TRBV20-1 and TRBJ1-1; D is unclear. Germline lookup yields CDR1 DFQATT and CDR2 SNEGSKA (reference sequence). Trimming pared 0 bases from V and 1 base from J, leaving 6 bases between. This CDR3 region has 13 residues. The CDR3 protein is CSARDIKNTEAFF. The CDR3, as DNA: TGCAGTGCTAGAGATATCAAGAACACTGAAGCTTTCTTT.

This clonotype occurred a few times. The gene calls are TRBV28 and TRBJ1-5, with D uncertain. The ends were cut back, 3 bases at V and 0 bases at J, with 6 bases in the middle. Germline lookup yields CDR1 MDHEN and CDR2 SYDVKM. This CDR3 contains 14 residues. CDR3 residues: CASSFLISNQPQHF. The CDR3 DNA is TGTGCCAGCAGTTTCCTAATTAGCAATCAGCCCCAGCATTTT.